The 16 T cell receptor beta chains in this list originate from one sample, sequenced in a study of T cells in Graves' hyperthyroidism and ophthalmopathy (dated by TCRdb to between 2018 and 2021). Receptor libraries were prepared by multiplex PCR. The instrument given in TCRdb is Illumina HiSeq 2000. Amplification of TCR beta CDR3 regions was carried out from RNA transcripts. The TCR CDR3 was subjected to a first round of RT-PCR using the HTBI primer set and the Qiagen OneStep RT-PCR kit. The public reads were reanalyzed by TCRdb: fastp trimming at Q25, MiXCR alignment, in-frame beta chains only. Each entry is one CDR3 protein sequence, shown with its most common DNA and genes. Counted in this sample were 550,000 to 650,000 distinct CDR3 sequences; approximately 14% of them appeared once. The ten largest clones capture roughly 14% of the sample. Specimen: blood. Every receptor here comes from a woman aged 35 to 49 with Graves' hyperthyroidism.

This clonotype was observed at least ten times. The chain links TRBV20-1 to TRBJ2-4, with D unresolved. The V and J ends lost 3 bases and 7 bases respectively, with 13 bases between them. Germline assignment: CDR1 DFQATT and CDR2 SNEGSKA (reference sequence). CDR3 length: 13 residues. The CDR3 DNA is TGCAGTGCTAGGGAACCTAGTGGGAACATTCAGTACTTC. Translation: CSAREPSGNIQYF.

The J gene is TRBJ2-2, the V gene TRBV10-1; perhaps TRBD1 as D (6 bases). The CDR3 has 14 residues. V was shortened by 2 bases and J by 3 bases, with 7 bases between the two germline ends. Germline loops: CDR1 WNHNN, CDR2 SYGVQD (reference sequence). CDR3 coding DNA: TGCGCCAGCAGTGAGGGACAGTACACCGGGGAGCTGTTTTTT. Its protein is CASSEGQYTGELFF.

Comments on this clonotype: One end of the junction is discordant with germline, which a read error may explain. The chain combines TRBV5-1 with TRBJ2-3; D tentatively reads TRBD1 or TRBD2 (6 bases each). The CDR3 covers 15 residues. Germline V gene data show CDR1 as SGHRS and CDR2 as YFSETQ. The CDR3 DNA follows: TGCGCCAGCAGCCTAGGGGGGAAGGTCGCAGATACGCAGTGTTTT. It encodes CASSLGGKVADTQCF. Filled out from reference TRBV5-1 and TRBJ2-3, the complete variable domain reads KAGVTQTPRYLIKTRGQQVTLSCSPISGHRSVSWYQQTPGQGLQFLFEYFSETQRNKGNFPGRFSGRQFSNSRSEMNVSTLELGDSALYLCASSLGGKVADTQCFGPGTRLTVL.

The CDR3 sequence: CSVTGATNEKLFF. Written as DNA, the CDR3 is TGCAGCGTAACAGGGGCAACTAATGAAAAACTGTTTTTT. This chain uses TRBV29-1 with TRBJ1-4; 7 nucleotides line up with TRBD1. The CDR3 consists of 13 residues. Germline CDR1 reads SQVTM; CDR2 reads ANQGSEA. Unmatched junction bases numbered 1, after V lost 6 bases and J lost 0 bases.

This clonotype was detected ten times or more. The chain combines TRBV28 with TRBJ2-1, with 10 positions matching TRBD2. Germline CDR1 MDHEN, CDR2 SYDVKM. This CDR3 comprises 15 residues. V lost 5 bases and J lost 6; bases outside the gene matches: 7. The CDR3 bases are TGTGCCAGCAGTCCGGGGACTAGCGTGGGCAATGAGCAGTTCTTC. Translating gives CASSPGTSVGNEQFF.

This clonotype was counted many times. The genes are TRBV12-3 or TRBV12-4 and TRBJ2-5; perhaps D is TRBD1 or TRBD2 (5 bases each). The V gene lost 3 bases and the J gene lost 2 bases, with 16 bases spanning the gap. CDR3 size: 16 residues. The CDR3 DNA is TGTGCCAGCAGTTTGATCAGGGTTTGGGGGCAAGAGACCCAGTACTTC. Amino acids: CASSLIRVWGQETQYF.

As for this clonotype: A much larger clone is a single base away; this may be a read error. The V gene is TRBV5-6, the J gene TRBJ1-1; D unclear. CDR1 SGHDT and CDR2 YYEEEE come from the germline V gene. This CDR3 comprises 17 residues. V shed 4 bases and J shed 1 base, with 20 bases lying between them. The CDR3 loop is CASSRRGRWVKNTEAFF. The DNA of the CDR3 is TGTGCCAGCAGCCGGCGAGGACGATGGGTGAAGAACACTGAAGCTTTCTTT.

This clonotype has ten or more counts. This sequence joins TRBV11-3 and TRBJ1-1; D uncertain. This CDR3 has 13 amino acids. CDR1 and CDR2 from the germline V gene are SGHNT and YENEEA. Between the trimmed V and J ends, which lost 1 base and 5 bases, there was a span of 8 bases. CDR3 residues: CASSLGPGTEAFF. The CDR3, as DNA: TGTGCCAGCAGCTTAGGCCCGGGGACTGAAGCTTTCTTT.

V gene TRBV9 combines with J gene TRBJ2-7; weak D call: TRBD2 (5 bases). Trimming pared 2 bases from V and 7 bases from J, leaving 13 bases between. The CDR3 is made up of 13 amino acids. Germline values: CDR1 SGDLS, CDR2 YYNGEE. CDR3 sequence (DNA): TGTGCCAGCAGCGTTAACTCGGGCGGGGAGCAGTACTTC. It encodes CASSVNSGGEQYF.

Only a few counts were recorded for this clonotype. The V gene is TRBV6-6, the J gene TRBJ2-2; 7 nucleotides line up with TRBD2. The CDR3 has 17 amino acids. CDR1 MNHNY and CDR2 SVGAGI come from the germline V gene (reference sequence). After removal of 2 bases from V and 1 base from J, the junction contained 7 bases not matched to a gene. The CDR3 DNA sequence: TGTGCCAGCAGTTACCCCCCTAGCGGTGAGAACACCGGGGAGCTGTTTTTT. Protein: CASSYPPSGENTGELFF.

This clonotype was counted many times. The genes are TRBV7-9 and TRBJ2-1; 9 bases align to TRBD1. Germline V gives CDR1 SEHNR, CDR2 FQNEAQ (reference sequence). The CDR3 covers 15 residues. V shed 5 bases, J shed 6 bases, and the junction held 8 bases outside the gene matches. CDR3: CASSHPGQGGNEQFF. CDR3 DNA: TGTGCCAGCAGCCATCCGGGACAGGGTGGCAATGAGCAGTTCTTC. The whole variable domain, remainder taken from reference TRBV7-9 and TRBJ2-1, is DTGVSQNPRHKITKRGQNVTFRCDPISEHNRLYWYRQTLGQGPEFLTYFQNEAQLEKSRLLSDRFSAERPKGSFSTLEIQRTEQGDSAMYLCASSHPGQGGNEQFFGPGTRLTVL.

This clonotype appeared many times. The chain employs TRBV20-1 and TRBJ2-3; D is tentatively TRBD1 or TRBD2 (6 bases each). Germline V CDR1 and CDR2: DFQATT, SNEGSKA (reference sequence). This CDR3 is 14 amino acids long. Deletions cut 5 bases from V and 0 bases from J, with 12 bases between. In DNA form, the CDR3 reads TGCAGTGCTCGCGGGACAACAAGCACAGATACGCAGTATTTT. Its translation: CSARGTTSTDTQYF.

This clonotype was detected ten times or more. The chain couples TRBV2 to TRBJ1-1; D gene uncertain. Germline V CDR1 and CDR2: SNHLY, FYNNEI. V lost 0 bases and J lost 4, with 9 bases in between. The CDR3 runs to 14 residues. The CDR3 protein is CASSEAGDTTEAFF. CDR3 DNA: TGTGCCAGCAGTGAAGCGGGAGATACCACTGAAGCTTTCTTT.

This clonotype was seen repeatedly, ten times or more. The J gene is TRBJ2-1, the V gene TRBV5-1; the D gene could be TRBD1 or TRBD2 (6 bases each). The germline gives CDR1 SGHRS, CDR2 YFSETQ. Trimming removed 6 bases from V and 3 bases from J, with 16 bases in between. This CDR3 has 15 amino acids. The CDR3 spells CASTTGEGHYNEQFF. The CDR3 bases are TGCGCCAGCACCACGGGAGAGGGACACTACAATGAGCAGTTCTTC.

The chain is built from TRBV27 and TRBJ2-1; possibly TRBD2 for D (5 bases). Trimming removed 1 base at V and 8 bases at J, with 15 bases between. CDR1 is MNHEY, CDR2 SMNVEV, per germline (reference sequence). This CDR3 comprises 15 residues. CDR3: CASSLLAGLAYEQFF. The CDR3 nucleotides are TGTGCCAGCAGTTTATTAGCTGGGCTAGCCTATGAGCAGTTCTTC.

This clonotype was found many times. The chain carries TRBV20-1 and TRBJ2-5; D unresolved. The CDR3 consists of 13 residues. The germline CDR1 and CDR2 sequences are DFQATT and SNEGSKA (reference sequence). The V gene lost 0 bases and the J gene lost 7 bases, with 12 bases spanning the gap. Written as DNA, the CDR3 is TGCAGTGCTAGAGATCTTGGTCTGGGGACCCAGTACTTC. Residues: CSARDLGLGTQYF.